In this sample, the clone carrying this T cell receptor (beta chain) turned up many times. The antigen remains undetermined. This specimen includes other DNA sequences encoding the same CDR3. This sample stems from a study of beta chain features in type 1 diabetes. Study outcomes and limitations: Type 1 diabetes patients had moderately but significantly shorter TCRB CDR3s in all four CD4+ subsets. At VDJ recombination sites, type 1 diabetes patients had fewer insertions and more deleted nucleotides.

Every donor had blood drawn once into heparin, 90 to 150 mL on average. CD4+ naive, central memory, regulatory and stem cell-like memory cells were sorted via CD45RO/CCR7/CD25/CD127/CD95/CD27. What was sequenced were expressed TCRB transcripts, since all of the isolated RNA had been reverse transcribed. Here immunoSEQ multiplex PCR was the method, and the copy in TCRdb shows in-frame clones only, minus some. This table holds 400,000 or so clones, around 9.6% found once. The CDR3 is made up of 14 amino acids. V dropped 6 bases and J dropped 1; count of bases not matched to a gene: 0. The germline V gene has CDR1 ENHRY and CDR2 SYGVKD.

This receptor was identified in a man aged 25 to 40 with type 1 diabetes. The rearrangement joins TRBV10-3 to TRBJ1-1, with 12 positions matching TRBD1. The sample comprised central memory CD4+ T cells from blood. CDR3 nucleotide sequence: TGTGCCATCAGGGGACAGGGGGCGAACACTGAAGCTTTCTTT. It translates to CAIRGQGANTEAFF.